This T cell receptor (beta chain) emerged from a study of graft-versus-host responses after intestinal transplantation. Background on the study: Recipients uniformly received anti-thymocyte globulin induction, followed by tacrolimus and steroids for approximately 3 years.

Assay: immunoSEQ multiplex PCR; the TCRdb copy retains only in-frame clones and omits some. The sample has roughly 69,000 clones, just under 95% seen once. The CDR3 covers 15 residues. Unmatched junction bases numbered 9, after V lost 5 bases and J lost 2 bases. Germline assignment: CDR1 MNHEY and CDR2 SVGAGI. Source: bone marrow, taken less than 750 days after intestinal transplantation. This chain connects TRBV6-5 to TRBJ2-7, with 7 bases lining up with TRBD1. This clonotype was obtained from a human patient who received an intestinal transplant, so some T cells may come from the graft donor. CDR3 in DNA: TGTGCCAGCAGTAAGCCGGGACAGCTAACCTACGAGCAGTACTTC. Translated, it gives CASSKPGQLTYEQYF.